The 23 T cell receptor beta chains in this list originate from one sample, sequenced in a study of T cell responses to AZD1222 COVID-19 vaccine. Measured with immunoSEQ multiplex PCR; TCRdb has only the in-frame clones, and not every one. The repertoire includes 160,000 or so clones, 94% of them detected once, and roughly 5.6% sits in the top ten. The sequences come from peripheral blood, collected 28 days after the second AZD1222 dose. These receptors all come from an adult who received the AZD1222 COVID-19 vaccine.

A few counts support this clone. The chain carries TRBV4-1 and TRBJ2-1, with 8 nucleotides matching TRBD2. Germline lookup yields CDR1 MGHRA and CDR2 YSYEKL. CDR3 length: 16 residues. J was trimmed by 6 bases and V by 0 bases; bases with no gene match: 7. Here the CDR3 DNA reads TGCGCCAGCAGCCAAGATATGGTAGCGGGATTCAATGAGCAGTTCTTC. Translation: CASSQDMVAGFNEQFF.

This rearrangement joins TRBV28 to TRBJ2-7, with TRBD1 as a possible D gene (6 bases). The germline V gene encodes CDR1 MDHEN and CDR2 SYDVKM. This CDR3 has 14 residues. Trimming removed 4 bases from V and 4 bases from J, with 14 bases in between. Here the CDR3 DNA reads TGTGCCAGCAGTTGGCAGGGGCCCCTTTACGAGCAGTACTTC. Its translation: CASSWQGPLYEQYF.

This chain connects TRBV29-1 to TRBJ2-7, with D perhaps matching TRBD2 (5 bases). The V gene lost 6 bases and the J gene lost 5 bases, with 17 bases spanning the gap. CDR1 SQVTM and CDR2 ANQGSEA come from the germline V gene. This CDR3 has 13 residues. The CDR3 here is CSVRRLGNDEQYF. The CDR3, as DNA: TGCAGCGTCCGGAGGCTGGGGAACGACGAGCAGTACTTC.

V and J are TRBV4-3 and TRBJ1-2, with D tentatively TRBD1 (6 bases). The CDR3 runs to 14 residues. Germline assignment: CDR1 LGHNA and CDR2 YSLEER. Trimming pared 1 base from V and 5 bases from J, leaving 11 bases between. CDR3 region: CASSQGRDTYGYTF. CDR3 DNA sequence: TGCGCCAGCAGCCAAGGCCGGGACACTTATGGCTACACCTTC.

This clone was observed once. CDR3 sequence (DNA): TGCGCCAGCAGTGCGGCTAGCGGAGGTGGGGAAGAGACCCAGTACTTC. Residues: CASSAASGGGEETQYF. The chain couples TRBV10-1 to TRBJ2-5; 7 bases are shared with TRBD2. Germline CDR1 reads WNHNN; CDR2 reads SYGVQD (reference sequence). The CDR3 runs 16 residues. Trimming took 4 bases from V and 3 from J; bases not matched to a gene: 11.

This chain joins TRBV29-1 and TRBJ1-2; D gene unclear. The CDR3 covers 13 residues. V gave up 2 bases and J gave up 2 bases, with 9 bases separating them. The germline CDR1 and CDR2 sequences are SQVTM and ANQGSEA. CDR3 region: CSVEFAGNYGYTF. As DNA, the CDR3 is TGCAGCGTTGAATTCGCTGGGAACTATGGCTACACCTTC.

This chain connects TRBV5-1 to TRBJ2-2; the D is unclear. The CDR3 has 14 residues. Trimming stripped 0 bases from V and 4 bases from J, with 7 bases between. The germline CDR1 and CDR2 sequences are SGHRS and YFSETQ. DNA of the CDR3: TGCGCCAGCAGCTTGGAGCGACGCACCGGGGAGCTGTTTTTT. Translating it yields CASSLERRTGELFF.

The CDR3 coding sequence is TGTGCCAGTAGTGGAGTAGCGGAACTCTACAATGAGCAGTTCTTC. Protein product: CASSGVAELYNEQFF. V usage is TRBV19 and J usage is TRBJ2-1; possibly TRBD2 for D (6 bases). The V and J ends lost 5 bases and 3 bases respectively, with 14 bases between them. The germline gives CDR1 LNHDA, CDR2 SQIVND (reference sequence). The CDR3 runs to 15 residues.

V is TRBV5-8 and J is TRBJ1-4; 8 positions agree with TRBD1. J gave up 5 bases and V 8 bases, and 5 bases lay outside the gene matches. CDR1 is SGHTS and CDR2 is YDEGEE in the germline V gene. This CDR3 has 13 amino acids. The DNA of the CDR3 is TGTGCCAGTACAGGGGGGCTAAATGAAAAACTGTTTTTT. Translating it yields CASTGGLNEKLFF.

The chain carries TRBV11-3 and TRBJ2-2; unclear D gene. The CDR3 totals 16 residues. V shed 1 base and J shed 0 bases, with 9 bases lying between them. Germline lookup yields CDR1 SGHNT and CDR2 YENEEA. The CDR3 sequence: CASSLGPNANTGELFF. CDR3 in DNA: TGTGCCAGCAGCTTAGGCCCGAACGCGAACACCGGGGAGCTGTTTTTT. Drawing the rest from reference TRBV11-3 and TRBJ2-2, the complete variable domain is EAGVVQSPRYKIIEKKQPVAFWCNPISGHNTLYWYLQNLGQGPELLIRYENEEAVDDSQLPKDRFSAERLKGVDSTLKIQPAELGDSAVYLCASSLGPNANTGELFFGEGSRLTVL.

CDR3 coding DNA: TGTGCCAGCCGGTCAGGGGGCCTGAATGAGCAGTTCTTC. Protein product: CASRSGGLNEQFF. This chain links TRBV6-5 with TRBJ2-1, with 8 bases aligning to TRBD1. Germline V gene data show CDR1 as MNHEY and CDR2 as SVGAGI. This CDR3 spans 13 amino acids. V shed 8 bases and J 7 bases; nucleotides not matched to a gene: 7.

DNA for the CDR3: TGTGCCAGCAGCTTAGGGTTCCGAGGACAGCGCACAGATACGCAGTATTTT. This sequence encodes CASSLGFRGQRTDTQYF. The J gene is TRBJ2-3, the V gene TRBV7-2; D is possibly TRBD1 (6 bases). Germline V lookup: CDR1 SGHTA, CDR2 FQGNSA. The CDR3 loop spans 17 amino acids. V was pared by 1 base and J by 1 base, with 15 bases between. Filled out from reference TRBV7-2 and TRBJ2-3, the complete variable domain reads GAGVSQSPSNKVTEKGKDVELRCDPISGHTALYWYRQSLGQGLEFLIYFQGNSAPDKSGLPSDRFSAERTGGSVSTLTIQRTQQEDSAVYLCASSLGFRGQRTDTQYFGPGTRLTVL.

This sequence joins TRBV18 and TRBJ2-2, with D maybe TRBD2 (6 bases). The CDR3 spans 15 residues. The V gene's germline CDR1 is KGHSH and CDR2 LQKENI. Trimming took 8 bases from V and 0 from J, leaving 13 bases between them. CDR3 sequence (DNA): TGTGCCAGCACCTGGGCGGGAACGAACACCGGGGAGCTGTTTTTT. Its translation: CASTWAGTNTGELFF.

This chain joins TRBV30 and TRBJ2-7, with D hard to call. Trimming took off 2 bases at V and 2 bases at J, with 10 bases between the two ends. Germline V gene sequence: CDR1 GTSNPN, CDR2 SVGIG (reference sequence). This CDR3 has 13 residues. The CDR3 sequence: CAWSFMYTYEQYF. The CDR3 bases are TGTGCCTGGAGTTTTATGTACACCTACGAGCAGTACTTC.

The chain has TRBV2 and TRBJ2-1, with TRBD2 matching over 12 bases. CDR1 and CDR2 (germline): SNHLY, FYNNEI. Unmatched junction bases numbered 16, after V lost 10 bases and J lost 0 bases. The CDR3 spans 19 residues. Here the CDR3 DNA reads TGTGCCACCGAAGGCGGGACTAGCGGGCGACCAAGCTCCTACAATGAGCAGTTCTTC. Protein product: CATEGGTSGRPSSYNEQFF.

This chain links TRBV6-5 with TRBJ1-5, with 7 positions matching TRBD1. The germline V gene encodes CDR1 MNHEY and CDR2 SVGAGI. After removal of 6 bases from V and 6 bases from J, the junction contained 11 bases not matched to a gene. This CDR3 has 15 amino acids. CDR3 in amino acids: CASRPTGVSSQPQHF. CDR3 bases: TGTGCCAGCAGACCTACAGGGGTTTCTAGTCAGCCCCAGCATTTT.

This clone showed up just once. The chain is built from TRBV19 and TRBJ1-1; D gene ambiguous. The CDR3 is 15 amino acids. Germline V gene lookup returns CDR1 LNHDA and CDR2 SQIVND (reference sequence). The ends were cut back, 2 bases at V and 0 bases at J, with 10 bases in the middle. CDR3 amino acids: CASSIMGGVNTEAFF. CDR3 coding DNA: TGTGCCAGTAGTATAATGGGAGGCGTGAACACTGAAGCTTTCTTT. The whole variable domain, filled in from reference TRBV19 and TRBJ1-1, reads DGGITQSPKYLFRKEGQNVTLSCEQNLNHDAMYWYRQDPGQGLRLIYYSQIVNDFQKGDIAEGYSVSREKKESFPLTVTSAQKNPTAFYLCASSIMGGVNTEAFFGQGTRLTVV.

This clone was picked up one time. V and J are TRBV7-2 and TRBJ2-1, with D unclear. V was cut by 1 base and J by 3 bases, with 10 bases left in between. Germline V CDR1 and CDR2: SGHTA, FQGNSA. There are 15 residues in the CDR3. CDR3 in DNA: TGTGCCAGCAGCTTAGTGGCGTCGGTCTACAATGAGCAGTTCTTC. Translated: CASSLVASVYNEQFF.

This chain uses TRBV28 with TRBJ2-7; 7 positions match TRBD1. After removal of 8 bases from V and 2 bases from J, the junction contained 12 bases not matched to a gene. This CDR3 is 15 amino acids long. Germline V gene sequence: CDR1 MDHEN, CDR2 SYDVKM. CDR3 nucleotide sequence: TGTGCCAGCGTACCCTCAACCGGGACAGCCTACGAGCAGTACTTC. This gives the protein CASVPSTGTAYEQYF.

The V call is TRBV28, the J call TRBJ2-3; 7 positions agree with TRBD2. The CDR3 covers 14 residues. J gave up 2 bases and V 8 bases, and 7 bases lay outside the gene matches. Germline CDR1 is MDHEN and CDR2 is SYDVKM. CDR3 in DNA: TGTGCCAGCTCCAGCGGGACGCCCACAGATACGCAGTATTTT. It encodes CASSSGTPTDTQYF.

The V and J genes are TRBV5-1 and TRBJ2-7; 12 bases match TRBD2. The germline CDR1 and CDR2 sequences are SGHRS and YFSETQ. Trimming removed 0 bases from V and 1 base from J; junction bases left unmatched: 5. The CDR3 sequence is 17 residues long. The DNA for the CDR3 is TGCGCCAGCAGCTTGGGGACTAGCGGGACAGCATCCTACGAGCAGTACTTC. It translates to CASSLGTSGTASYEQYF.

CDR3 in DNA: TGTGCCAGCAGTTTCGATTTCGGGGGAGGGCCTTCTCCAGATACGCAGTATTTT. Protein product: CASSFDFGGGPSPDTQYF. V gene TRBV28 combines with J gene TRBJ2-3; 7 bases agree with TRBD2. V trimming: 3 bases; J trimming: 4 bases; junction bases outside the gene matches: 16. CDR1 is MDHEN, CDR2 SYDVKM, per germline. The CDR3 covers 18 residues.

The chain carries TRBV4-1 and TRBJ1-6; 10 bases agree with TRBD1. With 3 bases clipped from V and 10 bases from J, the junction kept 12 bases outside the gene matches. Germline-derived CDR1 and CDR2 are MGHRA and YSYEKL. The length of the CDR3 is 17 residues. The CDR3 DNA reads TGCGCCAGCAGCCAGTCCCACCGGGACAGGGGTGAATCACCCCTCCACTTT. Protein: CASSQSHRDRGESPLHF.